This T cell receptor (beta chain) was sequenced in a study of shared clonotypes between healthy human individuals. As for the study in general: Researchers assigned three CD4 naive, three CD4 memory, two CD8 naive and one CD8 memory plate to each donor.

V was cut by 7 bases and J by 3 bases, with 20 bases left in between. From germline, CDR1 is MDHEN and CDR2 SYDVKM. There are 16 residues in the CDR3. Original processing notes: Owing to the provision of junction-only sequences devoid of quality scores by immunoSEQ, filtering differed. Using immunoSEQ multiplex PCR, the repertoire was profiled, and TCRdb retains in-frame clones only, with some absent. That table is the source of V, J and clone size, and D and trimming were worked out from the DNA. The sample lists under 750,000 clones, about two thirds occurring once. Sequencing was done on a sample of memory CD4+ T cells sorted from blood. The subset is: CD45RA-negative fraction. This chain connects TRBV28 to TRBJ2-3; possibly TRBD2 for D (6 bases). The sequence derives from a woman in her twenties or thirties in good health. The CDR3 spells CASKRETSYFTDTQYF. DNA for the CDR3: TGTGCCAGCAAAAGAGAGACTAGTTATTTTACAGATACGCAGTATTTT. The full variable domain, with the rest looked up from reference TRBV28 and TRBJ2-3, is DVKVTQSSRYLVKRTGEKVFLECVQDMDHENMFWYRQDPGLGLRLIYFSYDVKMKEKGDIPEGYSVSREKKERFSLILESASTNQTSMYLCASKRETSYFTDTQYFGPGTRLTVL.